This T cell receptor beta chain was profiled in a study of cytomegalovirus exposure and HLA in healthy donors. The CDR3 loop spans 15 amino acids. Trimming took 8 bases from V and 0 from J, leaving 15 bases between them. The germline CDR1 and CDR2 sequences are MNHNS and SASEGT. The PCR used 60 Vbeta and 13 Jbeta primers. Clones were sequenced by immunoSEQ multiplex PCR, and TCRdb holds only the in-frame ones, with some missing. The data hold 90,000 to 100,000 clones, with 75% to 85% observed a single time. The specimen sequenced was PBMCs. The clonotype was recovered from a woman between 35 and 50 years old in good health and CMV-seronegative. V usage is TRBV6-1 and J usage is TRBJ2-3, with D tentatively TRBD1 (5 bases). In DNA form, the CDR3 reads TGTGCCAGCGGGGCAAAAGCGTACAGCACAGATACGCAGTATTTT. This translates into CASGAKAYSTDTQYF.